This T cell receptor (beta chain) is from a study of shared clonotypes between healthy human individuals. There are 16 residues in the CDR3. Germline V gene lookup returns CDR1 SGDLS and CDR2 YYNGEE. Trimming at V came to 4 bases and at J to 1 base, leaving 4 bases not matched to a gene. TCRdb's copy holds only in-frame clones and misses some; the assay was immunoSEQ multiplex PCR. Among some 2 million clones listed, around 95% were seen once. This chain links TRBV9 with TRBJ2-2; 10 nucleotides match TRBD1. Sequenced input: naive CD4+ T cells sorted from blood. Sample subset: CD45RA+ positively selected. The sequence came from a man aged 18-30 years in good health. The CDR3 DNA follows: TGTGCCAGCAGCTTACGGACAGGGGGGAACACCGGGGAGCTGTTTTTT. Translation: CASSLRTGGNTGELFF.